One and the same sample provided the 18 T cell receptor beta chains below, sequenced in a study of identical twins. TCRdb recomputed calls from the 5' RACE reads with MiXCR, one row per CDR3 protein. The sample comprises fewer than 250,000 distinct CDR3 sequences, less than 10% of which are singletons, and about 5.2% rests with the top ten. The sample consisted of memory (CD45RO+) T cells sorted from blood. The receptors were sampled from a young woman in good health.

This clonotype was counted between two and nine times. This chain uses TRBV20-1 with TRBJ2-3; TRBD2 agrees at 9 bases. This CDR3 has 14 amino acids. J was trimmed by 3 bases and V by 5 bases; bases with no gene match: 6. Germline V lookup: CDR1 DFQATT, CDR2 SNEGSKA (reference sequence). This chain's CDR3 is CSAVLAGWTDTQYF. The CDR3 DNA reads TGCAGTGCTGTGCTAGCGGGGTGGACAGATACGCAGTATTTT.

The sample holds a few counts of this clonotype. The chain employs TRBV20-1 and TRBJ2-7; 13 nucleotides line up with TRBD2. The CDR3 length is 16 residues. Germline V gene lookup returns CDR1 DFQATT and CDR2 SNEGSKA (reference sequence). V gave up 4 bases and J gave up 3 bases; unmatched junction bases: 9. CDR3 in amino acids: CSANPGLAGRFYEQYF. The CDR3 nucleotides are TGCAGTGCTAACCCGGGACTAGCGGGAAGGTTCTACGAGCAGTACTTC.

This clonotype was seen a few times. CDR3 sequence reads: CSAYSGGADGYTF. The CDR3 DNA sequence: TGCAGTGCTTACTCAGGGGGCGCCGATGGCTACACCTTC. V is TRBV20-1 and J is TRBJ1-2, with 8 bases lining up with TRBD1. The CDR3 runs 13 residues. The V gene's germline CDR1 is DFQATT and CDR2 SNEGSKA (reference sequence). Trimming took 5 bases from V and 6 from J; bases not matched to a gene: 8.

This clonotype has a handful of counts. J is TRBJ2-3 and V is TRBV10-3; 8 nucleotides line up with TRBD2. The germline V gene has CDR1 ENHRY and CDR2 SYGVKD. This CDR3 has 13 amino acids. V trimming: 5 bases; J trimming: 4 bases; junction bases outside the gene matches: 2. The DNA for the CDR3 is TGTGCCATCAGTAGCGGGAGCGCAGATACGCAGTATTTT. Amino acid sequence: CAISSGSADTQYF.

This clonotype was observed at least ten times. The chain is built from TRBV7-9 and TRBJ2-1; 13 nucleotides match TRBD2. The CDR3 has 14 residues. Germline V gene lookup returns CDR1 SEHNR and CDR2 FQNEAQ (reference sequence). J was trimmed by 6 bases and V by 6 bases; bases with no gene match: 2. The DNA of the CDR3 is TGTGCCAGCAGACTAGCGGGAGGGCCCAATGAGCAGTTCTTC. Amino acids: CASRLAGGPNEQFF.

Concerning this clonotype itself: The junction departs from the called germline gene at one end, perhaps through a read error. The V and J genes are TRBV20-1 and TRBJ1-1; no reliable D call. Per the germline V gene, CDR1 is DFQATT and CDR2 is SNEGSKA (reference sequence). There are 11 residues in the CDR3. CDR3 coding DNA: TGCAGTGCTAGTCCGAACGCTGAAGCTTTCTTT. It specifies CSASPNAEAFF.

This chain links TRBV20-1 with TRBJ2-3; perhaps TRBD2 as D (5 bases). The ends were cut back, 5 bases at V and 5 bases at J, with 23 bases in the middle. The CDR3 extends over 16 amino acids. From germline, CDR1 is DFQATT and CDR2 SNEGSKA (reference sequence). The chain's CDR3 is CSAPRESGLGRDTQYF. The DNA of the CDR3 is TGCAGTGCTCCGCGTGAAAGCGGCCTTGGGAGAGATACGCAGTATTTT.

The chain couples TRBV7-2 to TRBJ2-7; maybe TRBD2 (5 bases). The V end lost 3 bases, the J end lost 1 base, and 10 bases lay between the germline ends. The germline CDR1 and CDR2 sequences are SGHTA and FQGNSA. This CDR3 region has 14 residues. The CDR3 DNA follows: TGTGCCAGCAGCTTCGATCGGGGATCCTACGAGCAGTACTTC. Translated: CASSFDRGSYEQYF.

The rearrangement joins TRBV12-3 or TRBV12-4 to TRBJ2-2; D is unresolved. The ends were cut back, 5 bases at V and 4 bases at J, with 8 bases in the middle. This CDR3 has 13 amino acids. For the CDR3, the DNA is TGTGCCAGCAGTACAGTGACCACCGGGGAGCTGTTTTTT. This sequence encodes CASSTVTTGELFF.

This clonotype was picked up a small number of times. V is TRBV19 and J is TRBJ2-1, with 11 bases matching TRBD2. Germline lookup yields CDR1 LNHDA and CDR2 SQIVND (reference sequence). The CDR3 extends over 16 amino acids. V shed 5 bases and J 8 bases; nucleotides not matched to a gene: 11. CDR3 in DNA: TGTGCCAGTAGTGCCCCACTAGCGGGAGTTATCGATGAGCAGTTCTTC. Its translation is CASSAPLAGVIDEQFF.

The V and J genes are TRBV14 and TRBJ2-1, with D possibly being TRBD1 (6 bases). Germline values: CDR1 SGHDN, CDR2 FVKESK. V lost 1 base, J lost 0 bases, and 16 bases lay in between. The length of the CDR3 is 18 residues. The CDR3 coding sequence is TGTGCCAGCAGCCAAGGGACTTACAGGGCTAGCTCCTACAATGAGCAGTTCTTC. As protein: CASSQGTYRASSYNEQFF.

The V gene is TRBV5-1, the J gene TRBJ2-3; weak D call: TRBD2 (5 bases). The V end was cut by 0 bases, the J end by 3 bases, with 17 bases between. This CDR3 is built from 17 residues. CDR1 is SGHRS, CDR2 YFSETQ, per germline. This CDR3 reads CASSLEDLGRRTDTQYF. The CDR3 region has the DNA TGCGCCAGCAGCTTGGAAGATTTAGGGCGGAGGACAGATACGCAGTATTTT.

This clonotype was counted a few times. The chain recombines TRBV4-3 with TRBJ2-3, with D perhaps TRBD1 (6 bases). The CDR3 contains 14 residues. V dropped 0 bases and J dropped 10 bases, with 14 bases sitting between them. Germline V gives CDR1 LGHNA, CDR2 YSLEER. DNA of the CDR3: TGCGCCAGCAGCCAAGATCTAAGAACAGGGTCGCAGTATTTT. Its translation is CASSQDLRTGSQYF.

The sample holds many counts of this clonotype. V usage is TRBV4-2 and J usage is TRBJ2-7, with D perhaps matching TRBD2 (5 bases). CDR3 length: 13 residues. Trimming left V 5 bases short and J 2 bases short, with 10 bases between. Germline values: CDR1 LGHNA, CDR2 YNFKEQ. The DNA of the CDR3 is TGTGCCAGCAGCAAAAGCGGTCCCTACGAGCAGTACTTC. It translates to CASSKSGPYEQYF.

The chain uses TRBV7-2 and TRBJ2-7, with D perhaps matching TRBD1 (5 bases). This CDR3 contains 13 residues. Trimming pared 5 bases from V and 0 bases from J, leaving 8 bases between. Looked up from germline, CDR1 is SGHTA and CDR2 is FQGNSA. The CDR3 loop reads CASSLRASYEQYF. CDR3 DNA sequence: TGTGCCAGCAGCCTCAGGGCCTCCTACGAGCAGTACTTC. The full variable domain, rest sourced from reference TRBV7-2 and TRBJ2-7, is GAGVSQSPSNKVTEKGKDVELRCDPISGHTALYWYRQSLGQGLEFLIYFQGNSAPDKSGLPSDRFSAERTGGSVSTLTIQRTQQEDSAVYLCASSLRASYEQYFGPGTRLTVT.

This clonotype showed up just a few times. The rearrangement uses TRBV5-1 and TRBJ2-3; TRBD1 aligns across 9 bases. The trim removed 4 bases at V and 2 bases at J, leaving 5 bases unmatched. The CDR3 runs to 15 residues. The germline V gene has CDR1 SGHRS and CDR2 YFSETQ. The CDR3 sequence is CASSPGQGYTDTQYF. Written as DNA, the CDR3 is TGCGCCAGCAGCCCGGGACAGGGTTACACAGATACGCAGTATTTT.

In its sample, this clonotype was seen a few times. The chain carries TRBV3-1 and TRBJ2-3; no reliable D call. Trimming took 4 bases from V and 4 from J, leaving 9 bases between them. Looked up from germline, CDR1 is LGHDT and CDR2 is YNNKEL (reference sequence). CDR3 length: 13 residues. The CDR3 protein is CASSPHKADTQYF. Written as DNA, the CDR3 is TGTGCCAGCAGCCCCCACAAGGCAGATACGCAGTATTTT.

This clonotype appeared a few times. The rearrangement uses TRBV6-1 and TRBJ1-2; the D gene is possibly TRBD1 (6 bases). The germline V gene encodes CDR1 MNHNS and CDR2 SASEGT. V was shortened by 8 bases and J by 4 bases, with 14 bases between the two germline ends. The CDR3 sequence is 13 residues long. The CDR3 DNA reads as TGTGCCAGCTTAGGGGGGGCGGGCTATGGCTACACCTTC. It specifies CASLGGAGYGYTF.